A single sample is the source of the 26 T cell receptor beta chains below, sequenced in a study of cytomegalovirus exposure and HLA in healthy donors. The PCR had 60 Vbeta and 13 Jbeta primers. Assay used: immunoSEQ multiplex PCR; TCRdb lists only in-frame clones, some missing. The sample includes roughly 150,000 clones, around 84% seen only once; the top ten take about 2.1%. The sequenced material came from PBMCs. The receptors derive from a woman aged 18 to 35 in good health and CMV-seronegative.

The chain links TRBV7-9 to TRBJ2-1; 13 positions match TRBD2. With V trimmed by 5 bases and J by 4 bases, 8 bases remained unmatched. The germline V gene encodes CDR1 SEHNR and CDR2 FQNEAQ (reference sequence). This CDR3 comprises 17 residues. As DNA, the CDR3 is TGTGCCAGCAGCCCCCGGGGGGGACTAGCGGGGTACAATGAGCAGTTCTTC. This gives the protein CASSPRGGLAGYNEQFF.

The genes are TRBV7-6 and TRBJ2-2, with unresolved D. Germline-derived CDR1 and CDR2 are SGHVS and FNYEAQ. Between the trimmed V and J ends, which lost 2 bases and 2 bases, there was a span of 12 bases. The CDR3 consists of 16 residues. CDR3 region: CASSLWAATNTGELFF. For the CDR3, the DNA is TGTGCCAGCAGCTTATGGGCAGCCACAAACACCGGGGAGCTGTTTTTT.

The J gene is TRBJ2-7, the V gene TRBV7-2; the D is unclear. The CDR3 totals 14 residues. The germline V and J ends were trimmed by 5 bases and 5 bases, with 16 bases remaining between them. CDR1 and CDR2 (germline): SGHTA, FQGNSA. This chain's CDR3 is CASSLLARLNEQYF. In nucleotides, the CDR3 is TGTGCCAGCAGCCTCCTGGCCAGGCTCAACGAGCAGTACTTC.

This sequence joins TRBV4-2 and TRBJ2-3, with TRBD1 identical over 8 bases. With V trimmed by 3 bases and J by 2 bases, 7 bases remained unmatched. The CDR3 length is 16 residues. The germline gives CDR1 LGHNA, CDR2 YNFKEQ. CDR3 region: CASSQTGDRNTDTQYF. CDR3 DNA: TGTGCCAGCAGCCAGACGGGGGACAGGAACACAGATACGCAGTATTTT.

V is TRBV5-1 and J is TRBJ1-2; D perhaps matches TRBD1 (5 bases). Trimming took off 1 base at V and 4 bases at J, with 14 bases between the two ends. CDR1 is SGHRS and CDR2 is YFSETQ in the germline V gene. The CDR3 is 15 amino acids. This CDR3 is CASSLRMGQLYGYTF. The CDR3 nucleotides read TGCGCCAGCAGCTTGCGCATGGGGCAGCTCTATGGCTACACCTTC.

The V and J genes are TRBV27 and TRBJ2-1, with a possible D match to TRBD1 (6 bases). This CDR3 has 11 amino acids. The V gene's germline CDR1 is MNHEY and CDR2 SMNVEV (reference sequence). V dropped 8 bases and J dropped 8 bases, with 10 bases sitting between them. The CDR3 loop reads CASRQVHEQFF. Here the CDR3 DNA reads TGTGCCAGCCGACAGGTGCATGAGCAGTTCTTC.

The rearrangement links TRBV7-8 to TRBJ2-5, with TRBD1 matching 7 bases. The CDR3 contains 15 residues. In germline, CDR1 is SGHVS, CDR2 FQNEAQ. Unmatched junction bases numbered 6, after V lost 2 bases and J lost 3 bases. The CDR3 bases are TGTGCCAGCAGCTTAACGGGACAGCTAAAAGAGACCCAGTACTTC. Translating gives CASSLTGQLKETQYF.

The genes are TRBV7-9 and TRBJ2-2; TRBD2 agrees at 7 bases. Germline CDR1 SEHNR, CDR2 FQNEAQ (reference sequence). Germline trimming cut 4 bases from V and 6 bases from J; bases unmatched to any gene: 8. This CDR3 has 15 residues. The chain's CDR3 is CASSSSGGLPGELFF. Here the CDR3 DNA reads TGTGCCAGCAGCTCCTCCGGGGGGTTACCCGGGGAGCTGTTTTTT. Full variable domain (outside the CDR3, taken from reference TRBV7-9 and TRBJ2-2): DTGVSQNPRHKITKRGQNVTFRCDPISEHNRLYWYRQTLGQGPEFLTYFQNEAQLEKSRLLSDRFSAERPKGSFSTLEIQRTEQGDSAMYLCASSSSGGLPGELFFGEGSRLTVL.

This clone was seen a handful of times. V usage is TRBV6-4 and J usage is TRBJ2-4, with 7 bases aligning to TRBD1. Germline V gene data show CDR1 as MRHNA and CDR2 as SNTAGT. There are 20 residues in the CDR3. With 0 bases clipped from V and 1 base from J, the junction kept 15 bases outside the gene matches. The CDR3 DNA reads TGTGCCAGCAGTGACTCCTCCGTACTCGAAGGGGGCCAGGCCAAAAACATTCAGTACTTC. Amino acids: CASSDSSVLEGGQAKNIQYF.

This sequence joins TRBV4-3 and TRBJ2-7; TRBD2 is a possible D gene (5 bases). Germline values: CDR1 LGHNA, CDR2 YSLEER. The CDR3 spans 15 residues. The V end lost 1 base, the J end lost 1 base, and 11 bases lay between the germline ends. The CDR3: CASSQGDSESYEQYF. The CDR3, as DNA: TGCGCCAGCAGCCAAGGGGATAGCGAATCCTACGAGCAGTACTTC.

This chain connects TRBV10-3 to TRBJ2-3; the match to TRBD2 covers 12 bases. The CDR3 extends over 12 amino acids. CDR1 and CDR2 from the germline V gene are ENHRY and SYGVKD. V trimming: 9 bases; J trimming: 10 bases; junction bases outside the gene matches: 5. This chain's CDR3 is CAMASGGGPQYF. CDR3 in DNA: TGTGCCATGGCTAGCGGGGGGGGACCGCAGTATTTT.

The chain links TRBV30 to TRBJ2-1, with 8 bases that match TRBD2. The J segment lost 5 bases and the V segment lost 0 bases, leaving 18 bases of the junction unmatched. This CDR3 comprises 19 residues. CDR1 GTSNPN and CDR2 SVGIG come from the germline V gene (reference sequence). In nucleotides, the CDR3 is TGTGCCTGGAGTGTAAACCCTGTGCCGACGGGACTAGTCCACAATGAGCAGTTCTTC. It translates to CAWSVNPVPTGLVHNEQFF.

This chain joins TRBV7-2 and TRBJ2-5; D may be TRBD1 (5 bases). Germline CDR1 and CDR2: SGHTA and FQGNSA. CDR3 length equals 15 residues. V was shortened by 1 base and J by 5 bases, with 14 bases between the two germline ends. The CDR3 DNA is TGTGCCAGCAGCTTAGTCGCCCAGGGTGGGGAGACCCAGTACTTC. Translated: CASSLVAQGGETQYF. Together with reference TRBV7-2 and TRBJ2-5, the CDR3 gives the full variable domain: GAGVSQSPSNKVTEKGKDVELRCDPISGHTALYWYRQSLGQGLEFLIYFQGNSAPDKSGLPSDRFSAERTGGSVSTLTIQRTQQEDSAVYLCASSLVAQGGETQYFGPGTRLLVL.

The gene calls are TRBV28 and TRBJ1-5, with 7 positions matching TRBD1. CDR1 is MDHEN, CDR2 SYDVKM, per germline. V shed 2 bases and J 7 bases; nucleotides not matched to a gene: 11. CDR3 size: 16 residues. The CDR3 nucleotides read TGTGCCAGCAGTTTACCCCTGACAGGGCTCGAACAGCCCCAGCATTTT. Translating it yields CASSLPLTGLEQPQHF.

The V call is TRBV11-2, the J call TRBJ2-3; TRBD2 might be the D (7 bases). Trimming took 1 base from V and 8 from J, leaving 19 bases between them. Germline values: CDR1 SGHAT, CDR2 FQNNGV. The CDR3 is 16 amino acids. In DNA, the CDR3 is TGTGCCAGCAGCTTAGCTGACGGGGGGCCTACGGGTACGCAGTATTTT. It codes for CASSLADGGPTGTQYF.

V usage is TRBV4-1 and J usage is TRBJ2-5; TRBD2 agrees at 9 bases. J gave up 2 bases and V 3 bases, and 13 bases lay outside the gene matches. This CDR3 is built from 18 residues. The germline gives CDR1 MGHRA, CDR2 YSYEKL. CDR3 coding DNA: TGCGCCAGCAGCCACGGGAACCGATTAGCGGGGGAACAAGAGACCCAGTACTTC. Translating it yields CASSHGNRLAGEQETQYF.

This chain connects TRBV10-3 to TRBJ2-7, with D maybe TRBD2 (7 bases). The CDR3 loop spans 14 amino acids. Trimming left V 7 bases short and J 6 bases short, with 19 bases between. Germline CDR1 and CDR2: ENHRY and SYGVKD. The CDR3 loop reads CAIKGGRGNSEQYF. As DNA, the CDR3 is TGTGCCATCAAGGGAGGGAGGGGGAATAGCGAGCAGTACTTC.

The CDR3 DNA sequence: TGTGCCAGCAGCCAAGCACTAGCGGGGGGCATTACGCGAGAGACCCAGTACTTC. As protein: CASSQALAGGITRETQYF. This chain uses TRBV4-2 with TRBJ2-5; 12 nucleotides match TRBD2. Germline CDR1 and CDR2: LGHNA and YNFKEQ. The V and J ends lost 1 base and 4 bases, in that order; junction bases with no gene match: 10. The length of the CDR3 is 18 residues.

This CDR3 reads CASSEALRGVSPLHF. The CDR3 DNA reads TGTGCCAGCAGTGAAGCGCTTCGGGGGGTCTCACCCCTCCACTTT. The gene calls are TRBV6-1 and TRBJ1-6, with TRBD1 as a possible D gene (5 bases). The CDR3 is made up of 15 amino acids. Looked up from germline, CDR1 is MNHNS and CDR2 is SASEGT. V was trimmed by 0 bases and J by 10 bases, leaving 13 bases between them.

The chain couples TRBV11-2 to TRBJ2-7; 8 bases match TRBD2. With V trimmed by 6 bases and J by 0 bases, 1 base remained unmatched. The CDR3 has 13 residues. In germline, CDR1 is SGHAT, CDR2 FQNNGV. CDR3 in amino acids: CASRAGASYEQYF. CDR3 coding DNA: TGTGCCAGCAGAGCGGGGGCCTCCTACGAGCAGTACTTC.

The chain uses TRBV7-9 and TRBJ1-5; a possible D gene is TRBD1 (6 bases). Trimming removed 3 bases at V and 6 bases at J, with 9 bases between. This CDR3 has 13 residues. Germline values: CDR1 SEHNR, CDR2 FQNEAQ (reference sequence). CDR3 sequence: CASSLAGAQPQHF. CDR3 nucleotides: TGTGCCAGCAGCTTGGCAGGGGCTCAGCCCCAGCATTTT. The full variable domain, in which reference TRBV7-9 and TRBJ1-5 provide the parts outside the CDR3, is DTGVSQNPRHKITKRGQNVTFRCDPISEHNRLYWYRQTLGQGPEFLTYFQNEAQLEKSRLLSDRFSAERPKGSFSTLEIQRTEQGDSAMYLCASSLAGAQPQHFGDGTRLSIL.

The chain has TRBV5-6 and TRBJ1-5, with D possibly TRBD1 on 5 matching bases. The CDR3 length is 18 residues. Germline CDR1 and CDR2: SGHDT and YYEEEE. The germline V and J ends were trimmed by 0 bases and 6 bases, with 22 bases remaining between them. The CDR3 reads CASSLGGGGSPNVQPQHF. The CDR3 DNA reads as TGTGCCAGCAGCTTGGGGGGGGGTGGCAGCCCGAACGTTCAGCCCCAGCATTTT.

V gene TRBV10-3 combines with J gene TRBJ2-1; 10 bases are shared with TRBD2. Unmatched junction bases numbered 11, after V lost 10 bases and J lost 8 bases. This CDR3 has 14 amino acids. CDR1 and CDR2 from the germline V gene are ENHRY and SYGVKD. In DNA, the CDR3 is TGTGCCACAACCGGGACTAGCGCCAGGGATGAGCAGTTCTTC. Encoded protein: CATTGTSARDEQFF.

V and J are TRBV30 and TRBJ2-3; D ambiguous. From germline, CDR1 is GTSNPN and CDR2 SVGIG (reference sequence). This CDR3 has 12 residues. V dropped 4 bases and J dropped 3 bases, with 8 bases sitting between them. The chain's CDR3 is CAWNLGTDTQYF. The CDR3 DNA is TGTGCCTGGAATCTAGGAACAGATACGCAGTATTTT.

J is TRBJ2-1 and V is TRBV5-1, with 9 nucleotides matching TRBD1. This CDR3 has 15 amino acids. V was pared by 5 bases and J by 4 bases, with 7 bases of the junction left unmatched. Germline V gives CDR1 SGHRS, CDR2 YFSETQ. The CDR3 spells CASREQGASYNEQFF. CDR3 sequence (DNA): TGCGCCAGCAGGGAACAGGGGGCGAGTTACAATGAGCAGTTCTTC.

The gene calls are TRBV13 and TRBJ1-2; D not resolved. This CDR3 has 14 residues. The germline gives CDR1 PRHDT, CDR2 FYEKMQ (reference sequence). V was cut by 2 bases and J by 8 bases, with 15 bases left in between. CDR3 region: CASSLNPSPGGYTF. As DNA, the CDR3 is TGTGCCAGCAGCTTAAACCCATCGCCCGGGGGCTACACCTTC.